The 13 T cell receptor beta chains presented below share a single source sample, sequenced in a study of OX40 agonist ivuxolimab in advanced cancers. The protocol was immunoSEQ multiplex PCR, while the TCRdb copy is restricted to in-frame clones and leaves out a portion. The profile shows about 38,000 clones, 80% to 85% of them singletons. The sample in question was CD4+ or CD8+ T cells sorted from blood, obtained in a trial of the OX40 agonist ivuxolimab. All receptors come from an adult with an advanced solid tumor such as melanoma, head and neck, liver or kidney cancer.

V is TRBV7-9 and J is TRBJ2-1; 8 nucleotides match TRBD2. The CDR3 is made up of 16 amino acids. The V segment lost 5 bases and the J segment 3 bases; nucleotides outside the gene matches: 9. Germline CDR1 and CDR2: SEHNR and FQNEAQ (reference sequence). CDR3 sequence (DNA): TGTGCCAGCAGCCCACGGGGGGGGGACATCTACAATGAGCAGTTCTTC. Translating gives CASSPRGGDIYNEQFF.

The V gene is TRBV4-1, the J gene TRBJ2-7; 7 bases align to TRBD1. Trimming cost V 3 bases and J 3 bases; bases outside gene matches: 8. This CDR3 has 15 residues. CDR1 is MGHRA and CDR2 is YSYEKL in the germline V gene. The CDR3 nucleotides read TGCGCCAGCAGCCAGGAGACAGGGCGCCTCTACGAGCAGTACTTC. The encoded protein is CASSQETGRLYEQYF.

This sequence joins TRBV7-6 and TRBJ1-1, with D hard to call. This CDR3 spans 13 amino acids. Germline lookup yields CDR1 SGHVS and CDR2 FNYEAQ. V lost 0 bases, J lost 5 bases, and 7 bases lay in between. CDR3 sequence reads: CASSLALGTEAFF. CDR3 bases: TGTGCCAGCAGCTTAGCGTTGGGAACTGAAGCTTTCTTT.

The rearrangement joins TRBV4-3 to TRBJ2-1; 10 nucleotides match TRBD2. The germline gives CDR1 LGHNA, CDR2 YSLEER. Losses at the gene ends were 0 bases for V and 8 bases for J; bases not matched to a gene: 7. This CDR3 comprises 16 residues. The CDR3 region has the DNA TGCGCCAGCAGCCAAGAAGCAGCGGGGGGGGTGGATGAGCAGTTCTTC. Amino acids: CASSQEAAGGVDEQFF.

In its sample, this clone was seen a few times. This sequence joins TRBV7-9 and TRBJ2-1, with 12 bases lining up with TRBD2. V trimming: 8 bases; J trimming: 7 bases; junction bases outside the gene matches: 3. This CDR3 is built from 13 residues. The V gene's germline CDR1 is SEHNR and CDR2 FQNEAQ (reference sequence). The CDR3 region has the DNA TGTGCCAGCCAGGGGACTAGCGGGAATGAGCAGTTCTTC. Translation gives CASQGTSGNEQFF.

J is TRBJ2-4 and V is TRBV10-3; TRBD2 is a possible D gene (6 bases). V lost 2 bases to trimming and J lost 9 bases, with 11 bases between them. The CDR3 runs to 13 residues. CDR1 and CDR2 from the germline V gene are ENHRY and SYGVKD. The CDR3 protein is CAISEGEGGIQYF. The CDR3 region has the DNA TGTGCCATCAGTGAGGGTGAGGGAGGCATTCAGTACTTC.

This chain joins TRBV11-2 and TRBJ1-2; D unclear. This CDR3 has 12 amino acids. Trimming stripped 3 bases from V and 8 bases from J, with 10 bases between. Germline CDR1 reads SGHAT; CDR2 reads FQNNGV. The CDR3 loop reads CASSFSGSGYTF. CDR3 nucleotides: TGTGCCAGCAGCTTTTCGGGGTCGGGCTACACCTTC.

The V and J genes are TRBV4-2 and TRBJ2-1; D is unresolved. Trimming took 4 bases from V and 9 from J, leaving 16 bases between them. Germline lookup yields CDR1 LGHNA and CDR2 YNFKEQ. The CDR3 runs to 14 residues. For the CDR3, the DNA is TGTGCCAGCAGCCCCCTCGGTCGTCGGAGTGAGCAGTTCTTC. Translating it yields CASSPLGRRSEQFF.

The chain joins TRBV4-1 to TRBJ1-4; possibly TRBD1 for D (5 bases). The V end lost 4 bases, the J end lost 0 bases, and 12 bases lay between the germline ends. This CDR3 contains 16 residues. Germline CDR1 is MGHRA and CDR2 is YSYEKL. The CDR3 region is CASSPIGHTTNEKLFF. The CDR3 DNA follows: TGCGCCAGCAGCCCAATTGGACACACAACTAATGAAAAACTGTTTTTT.

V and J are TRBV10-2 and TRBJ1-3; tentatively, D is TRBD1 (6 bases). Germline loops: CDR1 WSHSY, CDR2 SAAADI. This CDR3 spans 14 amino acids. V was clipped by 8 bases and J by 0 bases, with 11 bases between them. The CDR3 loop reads CASAGTLSGNTIYF. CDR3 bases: TGCGCCAGCGCCGGGACACTCTCTGGAAACACCATATATTTT.

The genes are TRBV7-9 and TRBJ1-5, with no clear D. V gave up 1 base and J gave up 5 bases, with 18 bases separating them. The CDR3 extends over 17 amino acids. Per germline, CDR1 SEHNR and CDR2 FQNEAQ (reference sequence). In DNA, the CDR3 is TGTGCCAGCAGCTTAGAGTCCCACGTCAGCTCCCATCAGCCCCAGCATTTT. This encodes CASSLESHVSSHQPQHF.

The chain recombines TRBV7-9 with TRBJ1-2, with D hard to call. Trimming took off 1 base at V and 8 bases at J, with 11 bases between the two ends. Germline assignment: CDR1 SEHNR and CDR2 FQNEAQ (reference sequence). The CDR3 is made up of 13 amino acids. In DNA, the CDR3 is TGTGCCAGCAGCTTAGACTTGGGCTACGGCTACACCTTC. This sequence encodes CASSLDLGYGYTF.

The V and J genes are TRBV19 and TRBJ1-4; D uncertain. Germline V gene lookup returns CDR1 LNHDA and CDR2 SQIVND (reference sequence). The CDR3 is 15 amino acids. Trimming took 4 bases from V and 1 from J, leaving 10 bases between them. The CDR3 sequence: CASSKWAETNEKLFF. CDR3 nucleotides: TGTGCCAGTAGTAAATGGGCAGAAACTAATGAAAAACTGTTTTTT. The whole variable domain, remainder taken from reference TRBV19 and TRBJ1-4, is DGGITQSPKYLFRKEGQNVTLSCEQNLNHDAMYWYRQDPGQGLRLIYYSQIVNDFQKGDIAEGYSVSREKKESFPLTVTSAQKNPTAFYLCASSKWAETNEKLFFGSGTQLSVL.